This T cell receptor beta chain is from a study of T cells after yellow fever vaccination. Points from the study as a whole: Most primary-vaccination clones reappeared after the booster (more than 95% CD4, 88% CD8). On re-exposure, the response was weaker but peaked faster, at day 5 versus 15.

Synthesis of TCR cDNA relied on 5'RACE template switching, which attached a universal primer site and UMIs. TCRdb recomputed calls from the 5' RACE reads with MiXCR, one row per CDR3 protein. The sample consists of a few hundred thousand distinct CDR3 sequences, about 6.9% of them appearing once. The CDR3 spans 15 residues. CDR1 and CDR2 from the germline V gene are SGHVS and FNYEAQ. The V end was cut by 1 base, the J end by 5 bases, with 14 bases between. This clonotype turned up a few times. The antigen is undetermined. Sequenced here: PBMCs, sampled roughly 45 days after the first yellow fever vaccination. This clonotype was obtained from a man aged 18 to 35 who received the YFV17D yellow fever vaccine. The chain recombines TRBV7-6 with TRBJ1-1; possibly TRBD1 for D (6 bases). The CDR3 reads CASSLVPRGGTEAFF. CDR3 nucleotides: TGTGCCAGCAGCTTAGTTCCCAGGGGTGGGACTGAAGCTTTCTTT.